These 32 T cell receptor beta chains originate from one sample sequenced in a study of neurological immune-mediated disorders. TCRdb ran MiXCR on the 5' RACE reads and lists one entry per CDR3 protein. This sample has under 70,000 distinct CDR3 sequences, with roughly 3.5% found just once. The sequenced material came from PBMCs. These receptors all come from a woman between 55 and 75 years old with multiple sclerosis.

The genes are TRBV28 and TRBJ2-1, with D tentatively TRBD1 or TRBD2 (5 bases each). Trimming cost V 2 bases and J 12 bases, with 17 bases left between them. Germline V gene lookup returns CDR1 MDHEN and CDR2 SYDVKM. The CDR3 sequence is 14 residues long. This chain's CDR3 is CASSLGGVRGAQFF. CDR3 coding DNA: TGTGCCAGCAGTTTAGGGGGTGTTCGTGGTGCGCAGTTCTTC.

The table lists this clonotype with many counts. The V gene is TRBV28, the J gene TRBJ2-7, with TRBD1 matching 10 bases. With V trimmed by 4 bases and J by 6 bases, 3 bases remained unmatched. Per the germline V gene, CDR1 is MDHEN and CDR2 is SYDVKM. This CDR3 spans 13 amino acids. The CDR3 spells CASSSGQGGEQYF. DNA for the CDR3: TGTGCCAGCAGTTCCGGACAGGGGGGCGAGCAGTACTTC.

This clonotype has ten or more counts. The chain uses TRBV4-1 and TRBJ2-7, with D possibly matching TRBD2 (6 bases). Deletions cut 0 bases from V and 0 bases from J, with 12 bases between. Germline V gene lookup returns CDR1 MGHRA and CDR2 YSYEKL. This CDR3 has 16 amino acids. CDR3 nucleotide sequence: TGCGCCAGCAGCCAAGATCGTGGAGGGAGCTCCTACGAGCAGTACTTC. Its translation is CASSQDRGGSSYEQYF.

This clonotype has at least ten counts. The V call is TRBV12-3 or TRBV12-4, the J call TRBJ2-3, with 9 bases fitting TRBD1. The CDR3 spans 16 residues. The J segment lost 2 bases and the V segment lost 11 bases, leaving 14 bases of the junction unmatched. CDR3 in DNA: TGTGCCGTAATACACGGGACAGGGTTCCTCACAGATACGCAGTATTTT. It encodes CAVIHGTGFLTDTQYF.

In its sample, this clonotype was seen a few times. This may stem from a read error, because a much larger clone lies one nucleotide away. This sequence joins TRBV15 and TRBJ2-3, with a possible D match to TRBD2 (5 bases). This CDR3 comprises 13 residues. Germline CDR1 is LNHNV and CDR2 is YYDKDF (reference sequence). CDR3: CANSRDYTDTQYF. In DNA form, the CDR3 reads TGTGCCAACAGCAGAGACTACACAGATACGCAGTATTTT.

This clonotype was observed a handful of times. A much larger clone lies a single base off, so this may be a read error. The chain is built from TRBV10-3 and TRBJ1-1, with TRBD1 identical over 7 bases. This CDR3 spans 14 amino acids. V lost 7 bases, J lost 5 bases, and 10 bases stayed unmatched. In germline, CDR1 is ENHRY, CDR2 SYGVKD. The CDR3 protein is CAINIDRDRTEAFF. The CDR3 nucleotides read TGTGCCATCAATATAGACAGGGATAGGACTGAAGCTTTCTTT.

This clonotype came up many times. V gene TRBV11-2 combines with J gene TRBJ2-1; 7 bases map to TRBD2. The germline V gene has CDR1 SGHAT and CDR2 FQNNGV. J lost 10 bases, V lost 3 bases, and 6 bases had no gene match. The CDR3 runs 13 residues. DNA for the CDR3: TGTGCCAGCAGCTTGGGGAGGGACCGGGAGCAGTTCTTC. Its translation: CASSLGRDREQFF.

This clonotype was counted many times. CDR3 protein: CASSYGGLNTEAFF. The CDR3 coding sequence is TGCGCCAGCAGCTATGGGGGTCTGAACACTGAAGCTTTCTTT. V usage is TRBV5-1 and J usage is TRBJ1-1; a weak D match, TRBD1 (5 bases). The CDR3 totals 14 residues. V was shortened by 3 bases and J by 0 bases, with 9 bases between the two germline ends. Germline V lookup: CDR1 SGHRS, CDR2 YFSETQ.

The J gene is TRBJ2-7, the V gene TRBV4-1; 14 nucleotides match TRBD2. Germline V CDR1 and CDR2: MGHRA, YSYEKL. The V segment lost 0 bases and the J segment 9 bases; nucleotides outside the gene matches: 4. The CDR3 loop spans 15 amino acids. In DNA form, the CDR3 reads TGCGCCAGCAGCCAAGAGACTAGCGGGAGGGGGCGGCAGTACTTC. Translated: CASSQETSGRGRQYF.

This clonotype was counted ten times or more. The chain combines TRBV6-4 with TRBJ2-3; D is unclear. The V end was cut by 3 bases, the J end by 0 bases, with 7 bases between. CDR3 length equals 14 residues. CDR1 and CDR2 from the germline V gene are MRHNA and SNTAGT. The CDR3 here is CASSETGSTDTQYF. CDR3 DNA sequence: TGTGCCAGCAGTGAAACCGGTAGCACAGATACGCAGTATTTT.

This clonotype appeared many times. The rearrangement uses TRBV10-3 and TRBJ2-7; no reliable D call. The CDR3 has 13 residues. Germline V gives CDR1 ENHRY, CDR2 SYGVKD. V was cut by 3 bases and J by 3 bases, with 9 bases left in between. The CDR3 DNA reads TGTGCCATCAGTGATCTTAGCAGCTACGAGCAGTACTTC. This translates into CAISDLSSYEQYF.

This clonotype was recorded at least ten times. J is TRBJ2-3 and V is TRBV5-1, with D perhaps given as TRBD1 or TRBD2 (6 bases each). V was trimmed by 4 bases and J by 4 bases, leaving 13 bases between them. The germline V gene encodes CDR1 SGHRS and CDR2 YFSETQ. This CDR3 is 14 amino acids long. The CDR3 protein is CASSVQGGADTQYF. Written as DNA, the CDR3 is TGCGCCAGCAGCGTACAGGGAGGCGCAGATACGCAGTATTTT.

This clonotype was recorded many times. CDR3 coding DNA: TGTGCCAGCAGCCCTCGTTTTGGGAGGTTTAATGAGCAGTTCTTC. Its translation: CASSPRFGRFNEQFF. The gene calls are TRBV7-9 and TRBJ2-1; TRBD2 is a possible D gene (6 bases). This CDR3 has 15 residues. Per germline, CDR1 SEHNR and CDR2 FQNEAQ (reference sequence). V was shortened by 5 bases and J by 7 bases, with 18 bases between the two germline ends. Drawing the rest from reference TRBV7-9 and TRBJ2-1, the complete variable domain is DTGVSQNPRHKITKRGQNVTFRCDPISEHNRLYWYRQTLGQGPEFLTYFQNEAQLEKSRLLSDRFSAERPKGSFSTLEIQRTEQGDSAMYLCASSPRFGRFNEQFFGPGTRLTVL.

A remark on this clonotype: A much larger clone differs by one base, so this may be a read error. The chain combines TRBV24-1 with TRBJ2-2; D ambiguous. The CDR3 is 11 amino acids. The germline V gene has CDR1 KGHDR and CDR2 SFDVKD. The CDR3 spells CDTSNTGELFF. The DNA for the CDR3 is TGTGACACCAGTAACACCGGGGAGCTGTTTTTT.

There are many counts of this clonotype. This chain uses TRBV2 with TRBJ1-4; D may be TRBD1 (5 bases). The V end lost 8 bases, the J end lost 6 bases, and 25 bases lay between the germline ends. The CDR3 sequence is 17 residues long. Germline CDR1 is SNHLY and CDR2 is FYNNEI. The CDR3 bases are TGTGCCAGCGGGACCGGGACTACCTCTTCGGCGCATGAAAAACTGTTTTTT. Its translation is CASGTGTTSSAHEKLFF. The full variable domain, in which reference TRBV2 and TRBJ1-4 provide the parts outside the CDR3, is EPEVTQTPSHQVTQMGQEVILRCVPISNHLYFYWYRQILGQKVEFLVSFYNNEISEKSEIFDDQFSVERPDGSNFTLKIRSTKLEDSAMYFCASGTGTTSSAHEKLFFGSGTQLSVL.

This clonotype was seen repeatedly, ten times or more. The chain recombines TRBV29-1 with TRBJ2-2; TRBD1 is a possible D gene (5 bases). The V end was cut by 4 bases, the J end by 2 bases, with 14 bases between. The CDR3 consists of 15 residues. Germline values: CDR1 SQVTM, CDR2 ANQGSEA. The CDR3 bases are TGCAGCGTTGTTAAAGGGGCAGTTAACACCGGGGAGCTGTTTTTT. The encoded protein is CSVVKGAVNTGELFF.

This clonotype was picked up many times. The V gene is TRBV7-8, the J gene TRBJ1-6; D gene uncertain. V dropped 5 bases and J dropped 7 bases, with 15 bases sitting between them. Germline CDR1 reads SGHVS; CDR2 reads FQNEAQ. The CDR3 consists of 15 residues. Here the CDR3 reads CASSASRKLNSPLHF. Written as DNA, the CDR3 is TGTGCCAGCAGCGCGAGCAGGAAACTGAATTCACCCCTCCACTTT. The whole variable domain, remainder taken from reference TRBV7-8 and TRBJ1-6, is GAGVSQSPRYKVAKRGQDVALRCDPISGHVSLFWYQQALGQGPEFLTYFQNEAQLDKSGLPSDRFFAERPEGSVSTLKIQRTQQEDSAVYLCASSASRKLNSPLHFGNGTRLTVT.

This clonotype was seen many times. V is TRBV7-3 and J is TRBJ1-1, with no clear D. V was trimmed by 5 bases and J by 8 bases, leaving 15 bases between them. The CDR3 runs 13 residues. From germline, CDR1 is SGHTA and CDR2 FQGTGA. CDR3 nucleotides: TGTGCCAGCAGCCTCAATCAGTTCAGCGAAGCTTTCTTT. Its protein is CASSLNQFSEAFF.

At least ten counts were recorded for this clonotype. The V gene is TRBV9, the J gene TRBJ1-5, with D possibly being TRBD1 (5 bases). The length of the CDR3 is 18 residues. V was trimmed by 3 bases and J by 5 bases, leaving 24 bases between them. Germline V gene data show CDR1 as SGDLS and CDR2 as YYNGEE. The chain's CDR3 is CASSAWTIPGPRHQPQHF. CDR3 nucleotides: TGTGCCAGCAGCGCCTGGACGATACCGGGGCCTCGTCATCAGCCCCAGCATTTT.

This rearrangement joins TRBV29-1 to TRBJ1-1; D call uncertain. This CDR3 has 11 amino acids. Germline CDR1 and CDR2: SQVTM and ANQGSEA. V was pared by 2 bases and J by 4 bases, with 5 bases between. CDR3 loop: CSVEKRTEAFF. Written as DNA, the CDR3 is TGCAGCGTTGAAAAGCGCACTGAAGCTTTCTTT.

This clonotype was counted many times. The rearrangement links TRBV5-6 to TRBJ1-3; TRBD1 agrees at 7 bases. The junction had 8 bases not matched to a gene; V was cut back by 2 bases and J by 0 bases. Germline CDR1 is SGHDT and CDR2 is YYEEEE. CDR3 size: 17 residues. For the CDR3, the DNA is TGTGCCAGCAGCTTCGGGGCAGGGGGGACCTCTGGAAACACCATATATTTT. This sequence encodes CASSFGAGGTSGNTIYF. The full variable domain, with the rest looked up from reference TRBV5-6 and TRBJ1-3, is DAGVTQSPTHLIKTRGQQVTLRCSPKSGHDTVSWYQQALGQGPQFIFQYYEEEERQRGNFPDRFSGHQFPNYSSELNVNALLLGDSALYLCASSFGAGGTSGNTIYFGEGSWLTVV.

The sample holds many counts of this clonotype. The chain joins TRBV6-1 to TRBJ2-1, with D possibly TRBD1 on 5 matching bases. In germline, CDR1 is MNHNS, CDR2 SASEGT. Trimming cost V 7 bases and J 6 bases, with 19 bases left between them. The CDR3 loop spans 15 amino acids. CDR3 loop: CASTARSRVSNEQFF. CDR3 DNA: TGTGCCAGCACCGCCAGGAGCAGGGTGAGCAATGAGCAGTTCTTC.

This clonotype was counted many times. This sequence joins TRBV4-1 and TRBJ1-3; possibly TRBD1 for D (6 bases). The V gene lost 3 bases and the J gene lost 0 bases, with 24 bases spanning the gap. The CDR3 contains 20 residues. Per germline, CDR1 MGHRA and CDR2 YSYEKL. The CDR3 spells CASSHYLPKRGPSSGNTIYF. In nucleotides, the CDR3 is TGCGCCAGCAGCCACTACCTCCCGAAGCGGGGGCCCAGCTCTGGAAACACCATATATTTT.

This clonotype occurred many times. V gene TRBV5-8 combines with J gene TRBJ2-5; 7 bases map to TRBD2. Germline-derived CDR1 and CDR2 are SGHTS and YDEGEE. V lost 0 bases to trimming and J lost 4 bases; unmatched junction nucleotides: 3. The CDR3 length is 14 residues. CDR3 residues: CASSLDRGRETQYF. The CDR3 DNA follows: TGTGCCAGCAGCTTGGATCGCGGGAGAGAGACCCAGTACTTC.

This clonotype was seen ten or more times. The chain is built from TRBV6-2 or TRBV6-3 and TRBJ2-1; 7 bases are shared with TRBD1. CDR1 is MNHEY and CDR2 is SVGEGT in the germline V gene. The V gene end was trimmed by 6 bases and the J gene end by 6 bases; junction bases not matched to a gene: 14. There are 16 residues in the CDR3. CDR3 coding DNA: TGTGCCAGCAGCCCTGCCGGGCAGGGGGTGGGCAATGAGCAGTTCTTC. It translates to CASSPAGQGVGNEQFF.

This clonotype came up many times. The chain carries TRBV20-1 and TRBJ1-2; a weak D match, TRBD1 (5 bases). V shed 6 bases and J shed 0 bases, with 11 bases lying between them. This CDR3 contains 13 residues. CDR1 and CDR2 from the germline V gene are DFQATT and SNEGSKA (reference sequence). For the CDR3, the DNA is TGCAGTGCGCGGGACGCATCTAACTATGGCTACACCTTC. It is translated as CSARDASNYGYTF.

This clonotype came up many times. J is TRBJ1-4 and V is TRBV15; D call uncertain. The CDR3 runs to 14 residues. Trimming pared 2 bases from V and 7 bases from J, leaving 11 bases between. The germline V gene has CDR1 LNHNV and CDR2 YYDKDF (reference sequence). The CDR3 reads CATSRPFSGEKLFF. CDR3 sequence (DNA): TGTGCCACCAGCAGACCATTTAGTGGTGAAAAACTGTTTTTT.

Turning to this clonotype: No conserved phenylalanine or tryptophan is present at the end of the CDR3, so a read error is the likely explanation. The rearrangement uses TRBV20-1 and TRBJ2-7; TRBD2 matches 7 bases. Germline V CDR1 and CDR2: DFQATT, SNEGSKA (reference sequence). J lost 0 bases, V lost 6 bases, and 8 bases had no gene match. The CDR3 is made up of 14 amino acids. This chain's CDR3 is CSAPQRDYSYEQYN. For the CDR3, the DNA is TGCAGTGCCCCTCAACGGGACTACTCCTACGAGCAGTACAAC.

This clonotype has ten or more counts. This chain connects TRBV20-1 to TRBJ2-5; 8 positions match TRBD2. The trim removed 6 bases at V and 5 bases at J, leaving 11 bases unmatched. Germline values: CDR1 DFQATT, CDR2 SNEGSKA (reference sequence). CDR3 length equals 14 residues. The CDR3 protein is CSATPGGGDETQYF. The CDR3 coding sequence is TGCAGTGCAACCCCCGGGGGGGGGGATGAGACCCAGTACTTC.

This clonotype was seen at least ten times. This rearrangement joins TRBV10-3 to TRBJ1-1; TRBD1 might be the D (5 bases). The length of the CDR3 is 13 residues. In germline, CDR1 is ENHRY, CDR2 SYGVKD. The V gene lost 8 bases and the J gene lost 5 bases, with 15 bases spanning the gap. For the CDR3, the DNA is TGTGCCATCGTGGGGGAGGGGATTACTGAAGCTTTCTTT. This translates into CAIVGEGITEAFF.

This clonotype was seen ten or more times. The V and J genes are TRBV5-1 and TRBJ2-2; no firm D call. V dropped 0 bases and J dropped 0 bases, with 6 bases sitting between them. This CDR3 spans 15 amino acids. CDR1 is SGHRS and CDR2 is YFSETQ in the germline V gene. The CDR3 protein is CASSLGSSNTGELFF. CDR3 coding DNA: TGCGCCAGCAGCTTGGGCAGTTCGAACACCGGGGAGCTGTTTTTT.

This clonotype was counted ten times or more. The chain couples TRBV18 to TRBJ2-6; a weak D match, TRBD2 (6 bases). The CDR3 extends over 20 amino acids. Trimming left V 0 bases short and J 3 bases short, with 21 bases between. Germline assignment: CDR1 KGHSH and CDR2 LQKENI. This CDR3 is CASSPPLGGSPGDGANVLTF. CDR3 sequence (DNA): TGTGCCAGCTCACCACCCCTGGGGGGATCTCCGGGGGATGGGGCCAACGTCCTGACTTTC. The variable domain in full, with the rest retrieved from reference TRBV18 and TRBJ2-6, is NAGVMQNPRHLVRRRGQEARLRCSPMKGHSHVYWYRQLPEEGLKFMVYLQKENIIDESGMPKERFSAEFPKEGPSILRIQQVVRGDSAAYFCASSPPLGGSPGDGANVLTFGAGSRLTVL.